A selection of T cell receptor beta chains follows, all from one sample in a study of blood T cell repertoires in COVID-19. The assay was immunoSEQ multiplex PCR, and TCRdb's table has in-frame clones only and misses some. This table holds about 180,000 clones, around 87% found once. The sequenced sample was peripheral blood. The receptors shown here come from a man aged 35-49 years with active or convalescent COVID-19. Each CDR3 is given with its conserved first and last residue. A D gene is named only where the DNA matches it firmly. Clone size is given for some rows only: seen once, a few or many times, or a class if the clone is expanded.

J | V | length | size | D | CDR3 | DNA
TRBJ2-1 | TRBV11-2 | 16 | NA | NA | CASSPGQRSSYNEQFF | TGTGCCAGCAGCCCGGGACAAAGGAGCTCCTACAATGAGCAGTTCTTC
TRBJ2-1 | TRBV6-2/TRBV6-3 | 16 | NA | TRBD2 | CASSPERGAILDEQFF | TGTGCCAGCAGCCCCGAGCGGGGGGCAATTTTAGATGAGCAGTTCTTC
TRBJ2-5 | TRBV2 | 14 | NA | TRBD1 | CASSQQGTQETQYF | TGTGCCAGCAGTCAACAGGGGACCCAAGAGACCCAGTACTTC
TRBJ1-2 | TRBV7-8 | 15 | NA | NA | CASSLANEGPYGYTF | TGTGCCAGCAGCTTAGCGAACGAGGGCCCGTATGGCTACACCTTC
TRBJ2-3 | TRBV3-1/TRBV3-2 | 17 | NA | TRBD2 | CASSQDRSGGARDTQYF | TGTGCCAGCAGCCAAGACAGGAGCGGGGGGGCCCGTGATACGCAGTATTTT
TRBJ1-2 | TRBV28 | 14 | NA | TRBD1 | CASSPGTGSYGYTF | TGTGCCAGCAGCCCCGGGACAGGGTCCTATGGCTACACCTTC
TRBJ1-5 | TRBV28 | 15 | NA | TRBD1 | CASSFRQGSNQPQHF | TGTGCCAGCAGTTTCAGACAGGGTAGCAATCAGCCCCAGCATTTT
TRBJ1-2 | TRBV5-1 | 15 | NA | TRBD1 | CASSLSGTGGYGYTF | TGCGCCAGCAGCTTATCGGGGACAGGGGGTTATGGCTACACCTTC
TRBJ2-2 | TRBV27 | 13 | NA | TRBD2 | CATASGSTGELFF | TGTGCCACCGCTAGCGGGAGTACCGGGGAGCTGTTTTTT
TRBJ2-7 | TRBV30 | 16 | few | NA | CAWEGRKLSQGYEQYF | TGTGCCTGGGAAGGGAGGAAGCTATCCCAAGGCTACGAGCAGTACTTC
TRBJ1-5 | TRBV5-6 | 14 | NA | NA | CASSLAGGNQPQHF | TGTGCCAGCAGCTTGGCGGGGGGCAATCAGCCCCAGCATTTT
TRBJ1-1 | TRBV2 | 15 | NA | NA | CASKSQELLYTEAFF | TGTGCCAGCAAATCACAGGAATTACTATACACTGAAGCTTTCTTT
TRBJ2-7 | TRBV27 | 14 | NA | NA | CASSLGDERGEQYF | TGTGCCAGCAGTTTAGGCGATGAAAGAGGCGAGCAGTACTTC
TRBJ2-7 | TRBV19 | 13 | once | NA | CASSISSRGEQYF | TGTGCCAGTAGTATATCAAGTCGGGGCGAGCAGTACTTC
TRBJ2-1 | TRBV10-2 | 11 | NA | NA | CASSAVNEQFF | TGCGCCAGCAGTGCAGTCAATGAGCAGTTCTTC
TRBJ1-5 | TRBV19 | 15 | NA | NA | CASSIVGGFKQPQHF | TGTGCCAGTAGTATAGTCGGAGGGTTTAAGCAGCCCCAGCATTTT
TRBJ1-2 | TRBV19 | 12 | NA | NA | CASSPAGYGYTF | TGTGCCAGTAGCCCAGCGGGATATGGCTACACCTTC
TRBJ2-5 | TRBV28 | 17 | NA | TRBD2 | CASRQPGLAGGGETQYF | TGTGCCAGCAGACAGCCGGGACTAGCGGGGGGAGGTGAGACCCAGTACTTC
TRBJ1-2 | TRBV6-5 | 13 | NA | TRBD1 | CASRPGQGTGYTF | TGTGCCAGCAGGCCGGGACAGGGTACTGGCTACACCTTC
TRBJ2-7 | TRBV9 | 15 | NA | NA | CASSVAPQGLHEQYF | TGTGCCAGCAGCGTAGCCCCACAGGGCCTCCACGAGCAGTACTTC
TRBJ1-2 | TRBV2 | 15 | NA | TRBD1 | CASSERTGVRYGYTF | TGTGCCAGCAGTGAACGGACAGGGGTACGCTATGGCTACACCTTC
TRBJ2-3 | TRBV12-3/TRBV12-4 | 13 | once | TRBD2 | CASSSGGADTQYF | TGTGCCAGCAGTTCGGGGGGTGCAGATACGCAGTATTTT
TRBJ1-6 | TRBV7-9 | 15 | NA | TRBD1 | CASSLGGQNNSPLHF | TGTGCCAGCAGCTTGGGGGGACAGAATAATTCACCCCTCCACTTT
TRBJ2-3 | TRBV5-1 | 13 | NA | TRBD2 | CAARRDYPDTQYF | TGCGCCGCCCGCAGGGACTACCCAGATACGCAGTATTTT
TRBJ1-6 | TRBV7-2 | 14 | NA | TRBD1 | CASSEGDSRSPLHF | TGTGCCAGCAGCGAGGGGGACAGCCGATCACCCCTCCACTTT
TRBJ2-7 | TRBV3-1/TRBV3-2 | 15 | NA | TRBD2 | CASSQVSGRGYEQYF | TGTGCCAGCAGCCAAGTTTCAGGGAGGGGCTACGAGCAGTACTTC
TRBJ1-1 | TRBV5-1 | 16 | NA | TRBD1 | CASSPDRVGMNTEAFF | TGCGCCAGCAGCCCGGACAGGGTAGGTATGAACACTGAAGCTTTCTTT
TRBJ1-2 | TRBV5-4 | 13 | NA | TRBD1 | CASSGGTGYGYTF | TGTGCCAGCAGCGGAGGGACAGGGTATGGCTACACCTTC
TRBJ2-7 | TRBV2 | 15 | NA | TRBD1 | CASLRTGEGAREQYF | TGTGCCAGCCTGCGGACAGGGGAGGGGGCGCGTGAGCAGTACTTC
TRBJ1-1 | TRBV30 | 14 | NA | TRBD1 | CAWSLGTGGTEAFF | TGTGCCTGGAGCTTGGGGACAGGGGGCACTGAAGCTTTCTTT
TRBJ1-2 | TRBV19 | 14 | NA | NA | CASSSPGYVYGYTF | TGTGCCAGTAGTAGCCCAGGGTATGTCTATGGCTACACCTTC
TRBJ1-5 | TRBV20-1 | 14 | NA | NA | CSASKGGLIQPQHF | TGCAGTGCTAGTAAGGGAGGTCTAATTCAGCCCCAGCATTTT
TRBJ1-3 | TRBV4-3 | 14 | NA | NA | CASSQERWAYTIYF | TGCGCCAGCAGCCAAGAACGTTGGGCGTACACCATATATTTT
TRBJ1-1 | TRBV18 | 13 | NA | NA | CASSRDKDTEAFF | TGTGCCAGCTCTCGGGACAAGGACACTGAAGCTTTCTTT
TRBJ2-7 | TRBV9 | 14 | NA | TRBD1 | CASSTKTGRNEQYF | TGTGCCAGCAGCACGAAGACAGGGAGAAACGAGCAGTACTTC
TRBJ2-3 | TRBV5-4 | 15 | once | TRBD2 | CASSLGGGSTDTQYF | TGTGCCAGCAGCCTAGGCGGGGGGAGCACAGATACGCAGTATTTT
TRBJ1-6 | TRBV11-2 | 14 | few | NA | CASSLRGGNSPLHF | TGTGCCAGCAGCTTACGGGGGGGCAATTCACCCCTCCACTTT
TRBJ1-5 | TRBV12-3/TRBV12-4 | 13 | NA | NA | CASSPPGAQPQHF | TGTGCCAGCAGTCCTCCAGGGGCTCAGCCCCAGCATTTT
TRBJ2-1 | TRBV13 | 13 | NA | NA | CASSSGTVDEQFF | TGTGCCAGCAGTTCCGGGACTGTCGATGAGCAGTTCTTC
TRBJ2-2 | TRBV6-1 | 17 | NA | NA | CASSADRLGRNTGELFF | TGTGCCAGCAGTGCTGACAGGCTCGGACGGAACACCGGGGAGCTGTTTTTT
TRBJ1-3 | TRBV6-5 | 15 | NA | NA | CASSGQLLGGNTIYF | TGTGCCAGCAGCGGACAGTTGCTGGGAGGAAACACCATATATTTT
TRBJ2-1 | TRBV6-1 | 15 | NA | TRBD2 | CASSETSGEYNEQFF | TGTGCCAGCAGTGAGACTAGCGGGGAATACAATGAGCAGTTCTTC
TRBJ1-5 | TRBV19 | 13 | NA | NA | CASSSLSNQPQHF | TGTGCCAGTAGCAGTTTGAGCAATCAGCCCCAGCATTTT
TRBJ2-7 | TRBV5-4 | 15 | NA | TRBD2 | CASSLLAGAVSEQYF | TGTGCCAGCAGCTTACTAGCGGGGGCGGTATCCGAGCAGTACTTC
TRBJ1-1 | TRBV7-9 | 19 | once | NA | CASSLAGGQGRMGSTEAFF | TGTGCCAGCAGCTTAGCGGGTGGCCAGGGGCGCATGGGCAGCACTGAAGCTTTCTTT
TRBJ2-7 | TRBV9 | 14 | once | NA | CASSPLVEAYEQYF | TGTGCCAGCAGCCCTCTGGTTGAGGCCTACGAGCAGTACTTC
TRBJ2-5 | TRBV7-9 | 15 | NA | NA | CASSLYPGKDETQYF | TGTGCCAGCAGCTTATATCCAGGGAAAGACGAGACCCAGTACTTC
TRBJ1-2 | TRBV11-2 | 15 | NA | NA | CASSLTGDGNYGYTF | TGTGCCAGCAGCTTAACGGGGGACGGTAACTATGGCTACACCTTC
TRBJ1-6 | TRBV30 | 15 | NA | NA | CAWSVGLSYNSPLHF | TGTGCCTGGAGTGTGGGACTCTCCTATAATTCACCCCTCCACTTT
TRBJ1-6 | TRBV7-2 | 15 | once | NA | CASSLTGSVNSPLHF | TGTGCCAGCAGCTTAACAGGGTCGGTTAATTCACCCCTCCACTTT
TRBJ2-7 | TRBV5-6 | 15 | NA | TRBD1 | CASSLAGTGGARQYF | TGTGCCAGCAGCTTGGCTGGGACAGGGGGCGCGAGGCAGTACTTC
TRBJ2-3 | TRBV4-2 | 15 | NA | NA | CASSEHGGSTDTQYF | TGTGCCAGCAGCGAACACGGGGGAAGCACAGATACGCAGTATTTT
TRBJ2-3 | TRBV6-4 | 18 | NA | TRBD2 | CASSDPGLAGGTTDTQYF | TGTGCCAGCAGTGACCCGGGACTAGCGGGGGGGACCACAGATACGCAGTATTTT
TRBJ1-1 | TRBV6-6 | 15 | NA | TRBD1 | CASSYPRDSSTEAFF | TGTGCCAGCAGTTACCCTCGGGACAGTAGCACTGAAGCTTTCTTT